This T cell receptor (beta chain) was captured in a study of blood T cell repertoires in COVID-19. TCRdb keeps only in-frame clones here, not all; method: immunoSEQ multiplex PCR. The table includes around 150,000 clones, around 80% detected once. There are 15 residues in the CDR3. This clone was detected only once. The sample taken for sequencing was PBMCs or T cells enriched from blood (not recorded which). The origin of this receptor is an older woman who had recovered from COVID-19. The V gene is TRBV21-1, the J gene TRBJ1-1; the table's D call of TRBD1 was not tested on the DNA. TRBV21-1 represents a pseudogene. The CDR3 region is CASSKAAGKCTEAFF. The CDR3 coding sequence is TGTGCCAGCAGCAAAGCAGCAGGGAAATGCACTGAAGCTTTCTTT.